One and the same sample provided the 16 T cell receptor beta chains below, sequenced in a study of CD8 T cells in Susac syndrome. RNA totalling roughly 0.45 to 1 ug underwent reverse transcription with random hexamers. TCRdb re-analysed the immunoSEQ multiplex PCR reads in MiXCR, keeping a single row per CDR3 protein. Seen here are roughly 120,000 distinct CDR3 sequences, approximately 94% observed once, and the top ten hold roughly 0.095%. The sequencing input was CD4+ T cells from PBMCs. All receptors come from a human donor in good health.

The chain carries TRBV30 and TRBJ1-4; D may be TRBD1 (5 bases). CDR3 length: 14 amino acids. Germline loops: CDR1 GTSNPN, CDR2 SVGIG (reference sequence). Trimming took off 5 bases at V and 10 bases at J, with 20 bases between the two ends. The CDR3 coding sequence is TGTGCCTGGGAGACGGGGACCGTTATCGGAAAACTGTTTTTT. Translation: CAWETGTVIGKLFF.

The chain has TRBV30 and TRBJ1-2, with 7 bases aligning to TRBD1. The CDR3 totals 13 residues. V lost 3 bases to trimming and J lost 2 bases; unmatched junction nucleotides: 3. CDR1 and CDR2 from the germline V gene are GTSNPN and SVGIG (reference sequence). CDR3 residues: CAWRTGRNYGYTF. The CDR3, as DNA: TGTGCCTGGAGGACAGGGAGAAACTATGGCTACACCTTC.

The J gene is TRBJ1-2, the V gene TRBV12-3 or TRBV12-4; no clear D gene. Trimming shortened V by 2 bases and J by 6 bases, and 1 base separated the two germline ends. This CDR3 has 10 residues. The CDR3 here is CASSLNGYTF. The CDR3 nucleotides read TGTGCCAGCAGTTTAAATGGCTACACCTTC.

This clonotype was observed a few times. The CDR3 DNA reads as TGTGCCAGCAGCCAGGGACTAGCGGGGACCTACGAGCAGTACTTC. This sequence encodes CASSQGLAGTYEQYF. This sequence joins TRBV7-2 and TRBJ2-7; 13 bases match TRBD2. J was trimmed by 2 bases and V by 5 bases; bases with no gene match: 3. This CDR3 region has 15 residues. Germline V gene lookup returns CDR1 SGHTA and CDR2 FQGNSA.

The CDR3 is CASSHIHGPGANVLTF. CDR3 bases: TGTGCCAGCAGCCACATCCACGGTCCCGGGGCCAACGTCCTGACTTTC. This chain links TRBV7-6 with TRBJ2-6; D uncertain. Germline lookup yields CDR1 SGHVS and CDR2 FNYEAQ. This CDR3 has 16 amino acids. Trimming cost V 5 bases and J 4 bases, with 15 bases left between them. Supplemented by reference TRBV7-6 and TRBJ2-6, the full variable domain reads GAGVSQSPRYKVTKRGQDVALRCDPISGHVSLYWYRQALGQGPEFLTYFNYEAQQDKSGLPNDRFSAERPEGSISTLTIQRTEQRDSAMYRCASSHIHGPGANVLTFGAGSRLTVL.

This clonotype showed up just once. The rearrangement links TRBV5-1 to TRBJ2-5, with 10 bases identical to TRBD1. The CDR3 extends over 14 amino acids. V shed 2 bases, J shed 5 bases, and the junction held 3 bases outside the gene matches. Germline V CDR1 and CDR2: SGHRS, YFSETQ. The DNA for the CDR3 is TGCGCCAGCAGCTTCGGACAGGGGGTTGAGACCCAGTACTTC. This encodes CASSFGQGVETQYF.

The chain has TRBV7-2 and TRBJ2-5, with 9 bases matching TRBD1. Looked up from germline, CDR1 is SGHTA and CDR2 is FQGNSA. V was pared by 5 bases and J by 4 bases, with 8 bases of the junction left unmatched. The CDR3 extends over 15 amino acids. As DNA, the CDR3 is TGTGCCAGCAGCCCGACAGGACAGGGGACAGAGACCCAGTACTTC. Translating it yields CASSPTGQGTETQYF.

The rearrangement links TRBV6-1 to TRBJ2-5; tentative D call: TRBD2 (5 bases). Germline lookup yields CDR1 MNHNS and CDR2 SASEGT. The CDR3 length is 14 residues. Trimming shortened V by 6 bases and J by 7 bases, and 18 bases separated the two germline ends. This CDR3 is CASSPAGVAGTQYF. The CDR3 coding sequence is TGTGCCAGCAGCCCGGCGGGTGTGGCTGGGACCCAGTACTTC.

V is TRBV2 and J is TRBJ2-1; D uncertain. The V and J ends lost 6 bases and 2 bases respectively, with 8 bases between them. This CDR3 spans 13 amino acids. Germline loops: CDR1 SNHLY, CDR2 FYNNEI. CDR3 sequence reads: CASSYFPYNEQFF. DNA for the CDR3: TGTGCCAGCAGCTACTTCCCCTACAATGAGCAGTTCTTC.

The chain couples TRBV20-1 to TRBJ2-5; perhaps TRBD2 as D (6 bases). Looked up from germline, CDR1 is DFQATT and CDR2 is SNEGSKA (reference sequence). V was cut by 3 bases and J by 2 bases, with 10 bases left in between. There are 13 residues in the CDR3. In DNA form, the CDR3 reads TGCAGTGCTAGCCGGGAGCTTCAAGAGACCCAGTACTTC. Protein sequence: CSASRELQETQYF.

The chain employs TRBV2 and TRBJ2-7, with D possibly called TRBD1 or TRBD2 (5 bases each). Germline lookup yields CDR1 SNHLY and CDR2 FYNNEI. V was trimmed by 8 bases and J by 2 bases, leaving 10 bases between them. The CDR3 covers 12 residues. CDR3 coding DNA: TGTGCCAGCGGGACGTCCACCTACGAGCAGTACTTC. Its translation: CASGTSTYEQYF.

The gene calls are TRBV7-2 and TRBJ1-2; maybe TRBD1 (6 bases). Germline V gene data show CDR1 as SGHTA and CDR2 as FQGNSA. This CDR3 contains 14 residues. V was shortened by 1 base and J by 8 bases, with 14 bases between the two germline ends. In DNA form, the CDR3 reads TGTGCCAGCAGCTTAGGTGGGGGGGCGCGGGGCTACACCTTC. This encodes CASSLGGGARGYTF. The whole variable domain, filled in from reference TRBV7-2 and TRBJ1-2, reads GAGVSQSPSNKVTEKGKDVELRCDPISGHTALYWYRQSLGQGLEFLIYFQGNSAPDKSGLPSDRFSAERTGGSVSTLTIQRTQQEDSAVYLCASSLGGGARGYTFGSGTRLTVV.

V gene TRBV5-1 combines with J gene TRBJ2-3, with 7 bases matching TRBD2. The trim removed 6 bases at V and 1 base at J, leaving 5 bases unmatched. CDR1 is SGHRS, CDR2 YFSETQ, per germline. This CDR3 is 14 amino acids long. In DNA form, the CDR3 reads TGCGCCAGCATGCCGGGAGGACGCACAGATACGCAGTATTTT. Translating gives CASMPGGRTDTQYF.

The V gene is TRBV29-1, the J gene TRBJ2-1, with D possibly TRBD1 on 6 matching bases. Germline lookup yields CDR1 SQVTM and CDR2 ANQGSEA. With 2 bases removed from V and 5 bases from J, the gap between germline ends came to 16 bases. CDR3 length: 15 residues. CDR3 sequence reads: CSVEYLTGFNNEQFF. DNA of the CDR3: TGCAGCGTTGAATACTTGACAGGTTTCAACAATGAGCAGTTCTTC.

V is TRBV18 and J is TRBJ1-2, with TRBD1 as a possible D gene (5 bases). Germline CDR1 reads KGHSH; CDR2 reads LQKENI. Trimming stripped 6 bases from V and 4 bases from J, with 12 bases between. The CDR3 is 13 amino acids. CDR3 DNA sequence: TGTGCCAGCTCCCCAGGGCTTGGCTATGGCTACACCTTC. It encodes CASSPGLGYGYTF.

This clonotype was found once. The rearrangement joins TRBV12-3 or TRBV12-4 to TRBJ1-3; D possibly corresponds to TRBD1 (5 bases). The V end was cut by 6 bases, the J end by 2 bases, with 8 bases between. This CDR3 contains 13 residues. As DNA, the CDR3 is TGTGCCAGCAGCCAGGGAACTGGAAACACCATATATTTT. This gives the protein CASSQGTGNTIYF.